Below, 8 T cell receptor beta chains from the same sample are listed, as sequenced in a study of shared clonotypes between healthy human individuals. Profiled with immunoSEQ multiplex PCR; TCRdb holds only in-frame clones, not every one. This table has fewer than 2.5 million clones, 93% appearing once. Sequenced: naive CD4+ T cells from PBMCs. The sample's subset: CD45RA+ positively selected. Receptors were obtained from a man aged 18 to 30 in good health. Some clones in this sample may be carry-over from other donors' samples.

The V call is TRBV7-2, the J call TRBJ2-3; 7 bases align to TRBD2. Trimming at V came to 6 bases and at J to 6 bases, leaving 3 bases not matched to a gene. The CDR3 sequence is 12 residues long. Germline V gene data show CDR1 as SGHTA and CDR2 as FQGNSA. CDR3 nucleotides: TGTGCCAGCAGGGCACTAGCGGATACGCAGTATTTT. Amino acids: CASRALADTQYF.

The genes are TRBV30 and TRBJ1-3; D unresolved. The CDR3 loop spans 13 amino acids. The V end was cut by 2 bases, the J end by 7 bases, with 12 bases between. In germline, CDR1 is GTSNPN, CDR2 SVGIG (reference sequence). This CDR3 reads CAWSWVTRNTIYF. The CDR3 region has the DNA TGTGCCTGGAGTTGGGTAACGCGGAACACCATATATTTT.

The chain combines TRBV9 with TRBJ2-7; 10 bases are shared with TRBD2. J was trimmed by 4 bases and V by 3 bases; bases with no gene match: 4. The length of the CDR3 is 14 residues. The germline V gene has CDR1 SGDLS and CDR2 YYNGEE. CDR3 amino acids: CASSDSGRAYEQYF. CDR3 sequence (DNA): TGTGCCAGCAGCGACAGCGGGAGGGCATACGAGCAGTACTTC.

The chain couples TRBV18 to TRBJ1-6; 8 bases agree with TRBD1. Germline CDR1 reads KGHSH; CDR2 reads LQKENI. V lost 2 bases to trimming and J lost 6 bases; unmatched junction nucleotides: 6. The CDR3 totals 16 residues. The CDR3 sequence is CASSPTTTGGNSPLHF. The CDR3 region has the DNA TGTGCCAGCTCACCAACCACTACAGGGGGTAATTCACCCCTCCACTTT.

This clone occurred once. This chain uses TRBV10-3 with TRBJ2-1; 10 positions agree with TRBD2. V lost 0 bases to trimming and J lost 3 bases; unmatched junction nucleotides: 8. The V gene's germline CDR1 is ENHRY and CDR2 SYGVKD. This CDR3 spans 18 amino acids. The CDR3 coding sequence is TGTGCCATCAGTGAGTCAAGTAGCGGGAGGAACCTCTACAATGAGCAGTTCTTC. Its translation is CAISESSSGRNLYNEQFF.

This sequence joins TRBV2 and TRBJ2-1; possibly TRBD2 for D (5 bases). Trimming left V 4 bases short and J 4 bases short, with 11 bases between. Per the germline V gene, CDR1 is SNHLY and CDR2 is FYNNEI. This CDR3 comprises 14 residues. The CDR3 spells CASSVTGFYNEQFF. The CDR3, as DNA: TGTGCCAGCAGTGTAACGGGATTTTACAATGAGCAGTTCTTC.

The CDR3 coding sequence is TGTGCCAGCAGGGACCTACAGGGCGGGAGCAATCAGCCCCAGCATTTT. Translated, it gives CASRDLQGGSNQPQHF. This sequence joins TRBV28 and TRBJ1-5; perhaps TRBD1 as D (6 bases). Germline CDR1 reads MDHEN; CDR2 reads SYDVKM. There are 16 residues in the CDR3. Trimming removed 6 bases from V and 1 base from J, with 16 bases in between.

CDR3 in amino acids: CARGRGRNTEAFF. CDR3 sequence (DNA): TGTGCCAGGGGTAGGGGGCGGAACACTGAAGCTTTCTTT. The V and J genes are TRBV2 and TRBJ1-1, with TRBD1 matching 7 bases. The CDR3 spans 13 residues. Germline trimming cut 9 bases from V and 1 base from J; bases unmatched to any gene: 5. Germline V gene sequence: CDR1 SNHLY, CDR2 FYNNEI.